This T cell receptor beta chain was sequenced in a study of regulatory T cells in long-lasting Graves disease. About the study: Newly diagnosed Graves' patients had taken antithyroid drugs under 3 months. Study-wide points: The study found lower TCR diversity in persistent Graves' patients than in newly diagnosed ones. Possibly, too few samples lowered accuracy.

The J segment lost 6 bases and the V segment lost 0 bases, leaving 7 bases of the junction unmatched. This CDR3 has 16 residues. In germline, CDR1 is DFQATT, CDR2 SNEGSKA (reference sequence). Time point described: newly diagnosed GD, antithyroid drugs for less than 3 months. With RNA extracted from PBMCs as input, the TCR library was made. An endocrinology department in Xi'an, China, recruited the patients. Construction of the TCR beta libraries employed iRepertoire HTBI primers in conjunction with Arm-PCR of CDR3 regions. Using its own MiXCR run on the multiplex PCR reads, TCRdb lists one record per CDR3 protein. The sample holds 560,000 or so distinct CDR3 sequences, roughly 15% seen once. Concerning this clonotype: No antigen is known for it.

These same data were also listed under a study on T cells in Graves' hyperthyroidism and ophthalmopathy.

Sample: peripheral blood mononuclear cells (PBMCs), taken at new diagnosis, from a patient treated with antithyroid drugs. The source is a man aged 18 to 30 with Graves disease. This chain links TRBV20-1 with TRBJ2-1; 11 bases line up with TRBD2. The CDR3 region has the DNA TGCAGTGCTAGAGATCCACTAGCGGGAGTTAGCAATGAGCAGTTCTTC. Its translation is CSARDPLAGVSNEQFF.